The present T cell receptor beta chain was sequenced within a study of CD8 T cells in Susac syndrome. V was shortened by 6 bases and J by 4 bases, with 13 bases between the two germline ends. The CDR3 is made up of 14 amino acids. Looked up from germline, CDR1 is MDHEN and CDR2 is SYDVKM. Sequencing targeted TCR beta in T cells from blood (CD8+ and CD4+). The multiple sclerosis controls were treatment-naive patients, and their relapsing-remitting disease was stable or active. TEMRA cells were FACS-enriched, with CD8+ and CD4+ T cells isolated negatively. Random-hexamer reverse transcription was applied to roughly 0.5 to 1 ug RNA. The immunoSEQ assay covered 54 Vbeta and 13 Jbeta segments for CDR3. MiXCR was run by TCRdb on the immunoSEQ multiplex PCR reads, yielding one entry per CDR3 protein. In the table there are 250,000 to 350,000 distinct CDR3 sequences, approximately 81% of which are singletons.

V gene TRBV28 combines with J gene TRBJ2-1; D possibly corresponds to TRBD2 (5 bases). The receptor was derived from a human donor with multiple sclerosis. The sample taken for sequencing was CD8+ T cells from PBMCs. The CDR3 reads CASRSSGVYNEQFF. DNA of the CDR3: TGTGCCAGCAGATCATCCGGGGTTTACAATGAGCAGTTCTTC. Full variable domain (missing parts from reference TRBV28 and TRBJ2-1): DVKVTQSSRYLVKRTGEKVFLECVQDMDHENMFWYRQDPGLGLRLIYFSYDVKMKEKGDIPEGYSVSREKKERFSLILESASTNQTSMYLCASRSSGVYNEQFFGPGTRLTVL.